Below are 23 T cell receptor beta chains sequenced from a single sample in a study of response to subunit inactivated influenza vaccine. TCRdb redid the calling of the RT-PCR reads with MiXCR, one entry per CDR3 protein. Among about 500,000 distinct CDR3 sequences listed, approximately 17% were seen once. Sequencing was performed on CD4+ T cells sorted from PBMCs, taken less than 25 months after vaccination. All receptors come from a man aged 50 to 69 who received an inactivated influenza vaccine.

The chain couples TRBV29-1 to TRBJ1-6; the D gene is possibly TRBD1 (5 bases). V dropped 7 bases and J dropped 9 bases, with 16 bases sitting between them. Germline V gives CDR1 SQVTM, CDR2 ANQGSEA. The CDR3 is 13 amino acids. In DNA, the CDR3 is TGCAGCGCCCAAGGGGCTGTAGGTTCACCCCTCCACTTT. Translating gives CSAQGAVGSPLHF.

The chain combines TRBV2 with TRBJ2-5, with 9 bases lining up with TRBD2. Trimming at V came to 2 bases and at J to 7 bases, leaving 8 bases not matched to a gene. This CDR3 comprises 15 residues. CDR1 and CDR2 from the germline V gene are SNHLY and FYNNEI. Here the CDR3 DNA reads TGTGCCAGCAGTGAAAGTAGTAGCGGGAGTGGGACCCAGTACTTC. Amino acids: CASSESSSGSGTQYF.

J is TRBJ1-2 and V is TRBV24-1; no firm D call. Per germline, CDR1 KGHDR and CDR2 SFDVKD. V was cut by 3 bases and J by 8 bases, with 9 bases left in between. This CDR3 comprises 12 residues. The CDR3 DNA follows: TGTGCCACCAGTGATAGGATGTGGGGCTACACCTTC. Translated: CATSDRMWGYTF.

The chain is built from TRBV5-1 and TRBJ2-2, with D perhaps TRBD2 (6 bases). Trimming took off 0 bases at V and 4 bases at J, with 10 bases between the two ends. There are 15 residues in the CDR3. Germline CDR1 is SGHRS and CDR2 is YFSETQ. In DNA, the CDR3 is TGCGCCAGCAGCTTGGGGAGGGGCTCCACCGGGGAGCTGTTTTTT. This codes for CASSLGRGSTGELFF.

This clonotype was observed at least ten times. The chain couples TRBV12-3 or TRBV12-4 to TRBJ2-3; D not resolved. The CDR3 contains 13 residues. Between the trimmed V and J ends, which lost 5 bases and 2 bases, there was a span of 8 bases. This CDR3 is CASSPTTTDTQYF. Written as DNA, the CDR3 is TGTGCCAGCAGTCCCACAACCACAGATACGCAGTATTTT.

This clonotype appeared a few times. The rearrangement joins TRBV25-1 to TRBJ2-7; D call uncertain. CDR1 is MGHDK and CDR2 is SYGVNS in the germline V gene. With 6 bases removed from V and 5 bases from J, the gap between germline ends came to 23 bases. The CDR3 sequence is 16 residues long. This CDR3 reads CASSSPIALRKDEQYF. In nucleotides, the CDR3 is TGTGCCAGCAGCTCCCCAATCGCGCTGAGGAAGGACGAGCAGTACTTC.

The chain employs TRBV20-1 and TRBJ2-5; no definite D call. This CDR3 spans 15 amino acids. Germline CDR1 reads DFQATT; CDR2 reads SNEGSKA (reference sequence). Between the trimmed V and J ends, which lost 2 bases and 0 bases, there was a span of 13 bases. DNA of the CDR3: TGCAGTGCTAGATCTATGACGGCTTACCAAGAGACCCAGTACTTC. Protein: CSARSMTAYQETQYF.

The J gene is TRBJ2-7, the V gene TRBV7-9; maybe TRBD2 (5 bases). Germline CDR1 reads SEHNR; CDR2 reads FQNEAQ (reference sequence). Trimming cost V 5 bases and J 6 bases, with 17 bases left between them. There are 14 residues in the CDR3. The CDR3 DNA follows: TGTGCCAGCAGCCCCACCCGGGGTCGGGTCGAGCAGTACTTC. Amino acids: CASSPTRGRVEQYF.

The chain is built from TRBV28 and TRBJ2-5; D is tentatively TRBD1 or TRBD2 (5 bases each). This CDR3 is 15 amino acids long. Germline V CDR1 and CDR2: MDHEN, SYDVKM. Trimming took off 6 bases at V and 5 bases at J, with 19 bases between the two ends. DNA for the CDR3: TGTGCCAGCAGGGGGGTTTATCGAAATGGGGAGACCCAGTACTTC. Its translation: CASRGVYRNGETQYF.

The chain carries TRBV12-3 or TRBV12-4 and TRBJ2-7; possibly TRBD2 for D (7 bases). The germline V and J ends were trimmed by 2 bases and 6 bases, with 11 bases remaining between them. CDR3 length: 13 residues. CDR3 sequence reads: CASSLRGGAEQYF. The CDR3 DNA is TGTGCCAGCAGTTTAAGGGGGGGCGCCGAGCAGTACTTC.

The chain couples TRBV29-1 to TRBJ2-1; 10 bases are a match to TRBD2. CDR1 and CDR2 (germline): SQVTM, ANQGSEA. J was trimmed by 3 bases and V by 4 bases; bases with no gene match: 9. The CDR3 is 16 amino acids. CDR3 sequence reads: CSVVFGLAAYYNEQFF. CDR3 nucleotides: TGCAGCGTTGTTTTCGGACTAGCGGCCTACTACAATGAGCAGTTCTTC.

This rearrangement joins TRBV12-3 or TRBV12-4 to TRBJ1-1; tentative D call: TRBD1 (5 bases). The CDR3 sequence is 16 residues long. The ends were cut back, 6 bases at V and 1 base at J, with 18 bases in the middle. DNA of the CDR3: TGTGCCAGCAGACCCGACAGACGTACAGAGAACACTGAAGCTTTCTTT. It codes for CASRPDRRTENTEAFF.

This clonotype was found many times. The rearrangement joins TRBV3-1 to TRBJ2-7, with 8 positions matching TRBD1. CDR1 and CDR2 (germline): LGHDT, YNNKEL (reference sequence). The junction had 5 bases not matched to a gene; V was cut back by 1 base and J by 6 bases. The CDR3 has 14 amino acids. The CDR3 DNA follows: TGTGCCAGCAGCCAAGGGACAGGGAGACGCGAGCAGTACTTC. Encoded protein: CASSQGTGRREQYF.

The chain uses TRBV20-1 and TRBJ1-1; TRBD1 matches 7 bases. CDR3 length equals 13 residues. The ends lost 2 bases at V and 5 bases at J; junction bases unmatched: 5. Germline V gene data show CDR1 as DFQATT and CDR2 as SNEGSKA (reference sequence). The CDR3 bases are TGCAGTGCTAGACCCGACAGGGTGACTGAAGCTTTCTTT. Translated: CSARPDRVTEAFF.

The table lists this clonotype with a few counts. The chain recombines TRBV5-6 with TRBJ2-2, with D perhaps TRBD2 (6 bases). Trimming left V 0 bases short and J 9 bases short, with 12 bases between. This CDR3 contains 14 residues. The germline V gene encodes CDR1 SGHDT and CDR2 YYEEEE. The CDR3, as DNA: TGTGCCAGCAGCTTGGTCGGCGGGGCGTGGGAGCTGTTTTTT. This encodes CASSLVGGAWELFF.

The rearrangement uses TRBV28 and TRBJ1-1; possibly TRBD1 for D (5 bases). This CDR3 has 12 residues. Germline V gene data show CDR1 as MDHEN and CDR2 as SYDVKM. The germline V and J ends were trimmed by 6 bases and 10 bases, with 15 bases remaining between them. In nucleotides, the CDR3 is TGTGCCAGCAGGCTACCGGGACGTGGAGCTTTCTTT. Its translation: CASRLPGRGAFF.

V usage is TRBV23-1 and J usage is TRBJ2-2; D remains unclear. TRBV23-1 is an open reading frame, and its role is uncertain. The CDR3 extends over 15 amino acids. V lost 6 bases to trimming and J lost 0 bases, with 11 bases between them. The DNA of the CDR3 is TGCGCCAGCAGGACCGGGCGAACGAACACCGGGGAGCTGTTTTTT. It specifies CASRTGRTNTGELFF.

The chain is built from TRBV10-3 and TRBJ2-3; D ambiguous. Germline CDR1 is ENHRY and CDR2 is SYGVKD. The CDR3 contains 14 residues. The ends were cut back, 6 bases at V and 0 bases at J, with 10 bases in the middle. The CDR3 reads CAIRSELSTDTQYF. Here the CDR3 DNA reads TGTGCCATCAGGTCCGAACTTAGCACAGATACGCAGTATTTT.

This clonotype was recorded a few times. The V gene is TRBV4-3, the J gene TRBJ2-1; 7 nucleotides align to TRBD1. V was pared by 3 bases and J by 3 bases, with 8 bases of the junction left unmatched. Germline values: CDR1 LGHNA, CDR2 YSLEER. This CDR3 spans 16 amino acids. CDR3 sequence: CASSHNQGDFYNEQFF. The DNA of the CDR3 is TGCGCCAGCAGCCATAATCAGGGGGATTTCTACAATGAGCAGTTCTTC.

The table lists this clonotype with a few counts. The chain carries TRBV20-1 and TRBJ2-3; a weak D match, TRBD1 (5 bases). The CDR3 is 16 amino acids. The V gene's germline CDR1 is DFQATT and CDR2 SNEGSKA (reference sequence). Trimming took off 3 bases at V and 6 bases at J, with 22 bases between the two ends. In nucleotides, the CDR3 is TGCAGTGCTAGCTCCCTGCAGGGTAGGGTTGCGGATACGCAGTATTTT. It is translated as CSASSLQGRVADTQYF.

The gene calls are TRBV7-8 and TRBJ2-4; 8 positions match TRBD1. From germline, CDR1 is SGHVS and CDR2 FQNEAQ. This CDR3 spans 16 amino acids. Unmatched junction bases numbered 13, after V lost 3 bases and J lost 9 bases. This chain's CDR3 is CASSFYGQGGSSIQYF. CDR3 bases: TGTGCCAGCAGCTTTTACGGACAGGGCGGGTCTAGCATTCAGTACTTC.

The V and J genes are TRBV20-1 and TRBJ1-5; D unresolved. The germline V and J ends were trimmed by 2 bases and 5 bases, with 7 bases remaining between them. The CDR3 is 12 residues long. Per germline, CDR1 DFQATT and CDR2 SNEGSKA (reference sequence). The DNA for the CDR3 is TGCAGTGCTAGACGCGGGGATCAGCCCCAGCATTTT. Protein: CSARRGDQPQHF.

The CDR3, as DNA: TGTGCCAGCAGCAAAGTACCGGGACAGGGGGGTTGCGCTGAAGCTTTCTTT. Its translation: CASSKVPGQGGCAEAFF. The chain has TRBV21-1 and TRBJ1-1; the table's D gene call, TRBD1, was not cross checked with the DNA. TRBV21-1 is annotated as a pseudogene. The CDR3 consists of 17 residues.